This TCR beta chain appears in the sequencing data of a study of OX40 agonist ivuxolimab in advanced cancers. At the level of the study: Patients treated during dose escalation were battling hepatocellular carcinoma, melanoma, renal cell or head and neck cancer.

Here immunoSEQ multiplex PCR was the method, and the copy in TCRdb shows in-frame clones only, minus some. The sample lists tens of thousands of clones, 86% seen once, with under 4.5% in the top ten. Germline V gene sequence: CDR1 KGHSH, CDR2 LQKENI. The CDR3 has 15 amino acids. The V end lost 6 bases, the J end lost 8 bases, and 22 bases lay between the germline ends. A single count supports this clone. The study sampled blood at baseline, cycle 4 day 1, and cycle 7 day 1. The TCR originated in an adult with an advanced solid tumor such as melanoma, head and neck, liver or kidney cancer. The source was CD4+ or CD8+ T cells sorted from blood, collected in a trial of the OX40 agonist ivuxolimab. The rearrangement uses TRBV18 and TRBJ1-2; perhaps TRBD1 as D (5 bases). CDR3 residues: CASSRLSGTQGGYTF. DNA of the CDR3: TGTGCCAGCTCCAGACTCTCGGGGACCCAAGGCGGCTACACCTTC.